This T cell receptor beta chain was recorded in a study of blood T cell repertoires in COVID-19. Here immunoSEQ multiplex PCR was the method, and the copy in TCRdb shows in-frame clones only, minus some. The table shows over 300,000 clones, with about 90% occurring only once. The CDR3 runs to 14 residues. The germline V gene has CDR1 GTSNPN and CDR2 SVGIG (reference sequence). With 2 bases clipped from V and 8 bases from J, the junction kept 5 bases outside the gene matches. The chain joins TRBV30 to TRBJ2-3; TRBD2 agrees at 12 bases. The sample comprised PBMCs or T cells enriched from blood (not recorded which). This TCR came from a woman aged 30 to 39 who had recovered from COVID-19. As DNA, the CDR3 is TGTGCCTGGAGTACACTAGCGGGGGGTCGTACGCAGTATTTT. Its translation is CAWSTLAGGRTQYF.